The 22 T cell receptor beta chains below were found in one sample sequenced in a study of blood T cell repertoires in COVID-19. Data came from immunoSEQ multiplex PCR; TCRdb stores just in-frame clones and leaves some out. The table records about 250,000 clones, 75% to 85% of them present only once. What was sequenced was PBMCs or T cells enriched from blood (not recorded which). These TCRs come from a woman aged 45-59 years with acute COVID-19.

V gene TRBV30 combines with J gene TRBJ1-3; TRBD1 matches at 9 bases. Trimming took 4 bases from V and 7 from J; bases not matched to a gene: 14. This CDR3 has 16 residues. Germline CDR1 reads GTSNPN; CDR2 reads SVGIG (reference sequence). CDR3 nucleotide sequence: TGTGCCTGGAAAGGTTATATGGGACAGGGTAGGAACACCATATATTTT. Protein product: CAWKGYMGQGRNTIYF.

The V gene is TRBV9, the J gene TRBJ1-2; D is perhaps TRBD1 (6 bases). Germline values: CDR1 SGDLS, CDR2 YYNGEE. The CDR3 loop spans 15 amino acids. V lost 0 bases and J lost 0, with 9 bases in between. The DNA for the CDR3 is TGTGCCAGCAGCGTAGAAGACAGGTCTAACTATGGCTACACCTTC. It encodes CASSVEDRSNYGYTF.

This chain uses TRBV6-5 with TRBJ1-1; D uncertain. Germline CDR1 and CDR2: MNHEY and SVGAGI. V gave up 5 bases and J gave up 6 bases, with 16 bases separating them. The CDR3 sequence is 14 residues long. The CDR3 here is CASSLGLTRPEAFF. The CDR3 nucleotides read TGTGCCAGCAGTCTCGGACTGACACGGCCTGAAGCTTTCTTT.

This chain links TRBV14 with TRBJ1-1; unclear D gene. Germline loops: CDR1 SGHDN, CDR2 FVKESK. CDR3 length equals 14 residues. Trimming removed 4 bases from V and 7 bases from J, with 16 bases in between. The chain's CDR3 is CASSRATGGVEAFF. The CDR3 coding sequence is TGTGCCAGCAGCCGCGCGACTGGCGGGGTTGAAGCTTTCTTT.

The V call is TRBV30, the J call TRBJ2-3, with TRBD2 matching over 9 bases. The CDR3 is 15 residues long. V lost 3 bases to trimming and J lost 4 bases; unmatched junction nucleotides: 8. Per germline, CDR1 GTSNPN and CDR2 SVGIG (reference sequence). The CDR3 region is CAWRKAGGSPDTQYF. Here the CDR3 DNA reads TGTGCCTGGAGAAAGGCGGGGGGGTCACCAGATACGCAGTATTTT.

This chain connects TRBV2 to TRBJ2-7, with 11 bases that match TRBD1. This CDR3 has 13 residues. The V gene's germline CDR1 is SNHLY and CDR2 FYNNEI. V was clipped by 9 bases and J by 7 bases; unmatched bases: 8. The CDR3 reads CARTTDRGREQYF. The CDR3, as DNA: TGTGCCAGAACCACGGACAGGGGGCGAGAGCAGTACTTC.

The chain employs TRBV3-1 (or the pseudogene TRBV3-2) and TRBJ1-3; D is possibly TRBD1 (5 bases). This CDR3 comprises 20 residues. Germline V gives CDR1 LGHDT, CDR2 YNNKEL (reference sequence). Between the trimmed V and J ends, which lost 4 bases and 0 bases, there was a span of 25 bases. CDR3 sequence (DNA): TGTGCCAGCAGCCTGTTACGGACAACAAAAACTTCAAGCTCTGGAAACACCATATATTTT. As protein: CASSLLRTTKTSSSGNTIYF.

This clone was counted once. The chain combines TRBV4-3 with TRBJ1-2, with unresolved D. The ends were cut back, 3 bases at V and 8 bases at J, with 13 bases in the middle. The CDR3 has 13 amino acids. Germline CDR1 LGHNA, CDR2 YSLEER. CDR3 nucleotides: TGCGCCAGCAGCCACTCCCCGCGATGGGGCTACACCTTC. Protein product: CASSHSPRWGYTF.

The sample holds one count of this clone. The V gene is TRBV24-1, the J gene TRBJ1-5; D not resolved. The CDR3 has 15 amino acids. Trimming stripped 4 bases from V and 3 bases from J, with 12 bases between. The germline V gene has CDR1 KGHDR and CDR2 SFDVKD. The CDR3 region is CATSDPNKSNQPQHF. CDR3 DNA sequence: TGTGCCACCAGTGACCCGAACAAATCCAATCAGCCCCAGCATTTT.

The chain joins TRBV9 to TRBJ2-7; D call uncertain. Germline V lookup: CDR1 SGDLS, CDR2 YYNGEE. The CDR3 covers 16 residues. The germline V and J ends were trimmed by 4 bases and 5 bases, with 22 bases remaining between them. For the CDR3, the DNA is TGTGCCAGCAGCCGGTCGCTAGGAATCCTTACCGACGAGCAGTACTTC. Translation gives CASSRSLGILTDEQYF.

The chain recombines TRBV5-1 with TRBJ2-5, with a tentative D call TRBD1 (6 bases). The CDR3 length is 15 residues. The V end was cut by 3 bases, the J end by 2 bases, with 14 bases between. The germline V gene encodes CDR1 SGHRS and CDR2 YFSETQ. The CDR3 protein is CASSSFFGQQETQYF. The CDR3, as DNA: TGCGCCAGCAGCTCCTTTTTCGGACAGCAAGAGACCCAGTACTTC.

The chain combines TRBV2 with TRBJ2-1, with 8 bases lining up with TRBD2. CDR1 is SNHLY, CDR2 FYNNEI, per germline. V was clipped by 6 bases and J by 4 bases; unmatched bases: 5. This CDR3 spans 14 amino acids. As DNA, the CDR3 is TGTGCCAGCAGGAGGCGGGGGGTGTACAATGAGCAGTTCTTC. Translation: CASRRRGVYNEQFF. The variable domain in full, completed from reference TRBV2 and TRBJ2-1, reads EPEVTQTPSHQVTQMGQEVILRCVPISNHLYFYWYRQILGQKVEFLVSFYNNEISEKSEIFDDQFSVERPDGSNFTLKIRSTKLEDSAMYFCASRRRGVYNEQFFGPGTRLTVL.

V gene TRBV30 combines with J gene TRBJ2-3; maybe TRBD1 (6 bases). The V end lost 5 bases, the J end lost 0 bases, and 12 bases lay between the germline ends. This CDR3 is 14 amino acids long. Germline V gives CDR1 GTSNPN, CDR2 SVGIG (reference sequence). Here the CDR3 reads CAWSRRGSTDTQYF. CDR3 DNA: TGTGCCTGGTCAAGAAGGGGGAGCACAGATACGCAGTATTTT.

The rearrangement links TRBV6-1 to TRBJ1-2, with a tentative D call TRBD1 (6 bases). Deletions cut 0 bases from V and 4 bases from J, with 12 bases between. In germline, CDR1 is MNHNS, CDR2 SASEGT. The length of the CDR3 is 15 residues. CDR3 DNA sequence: TGTGCCAGCAGTGAAGCGACCACAGGGTCCTATGGCTACACCTTC. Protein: CASSEATTGSYGYTF.

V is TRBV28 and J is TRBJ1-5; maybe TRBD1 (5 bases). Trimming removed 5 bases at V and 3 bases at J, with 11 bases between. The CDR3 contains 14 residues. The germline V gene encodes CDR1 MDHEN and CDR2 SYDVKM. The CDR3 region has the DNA TGTGCCAGCAGTGCCGAGACAGACAATCAGCCCCAGCATTTT. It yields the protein CASSAETDNQPQHF.

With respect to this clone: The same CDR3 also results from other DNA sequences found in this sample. Here the CDR3 reads CASSIGTGPYEQYF. The DNA for the CDR3 is TGTGCCAGTAGTATCGGGACAGGACCCTACGAGCAGTACTTC. This chain joins TRBV19 and TRBJ2-7; 8 bases align to TRBD1. This CDR3 is built from 14 residues. The V segment lost 3 bases and the J segment 2 bases; nucleotides outside the gene matches: 3. The V gene's germline CDR1 is LNHDA and CDR2 SQIVND (reference sequence).

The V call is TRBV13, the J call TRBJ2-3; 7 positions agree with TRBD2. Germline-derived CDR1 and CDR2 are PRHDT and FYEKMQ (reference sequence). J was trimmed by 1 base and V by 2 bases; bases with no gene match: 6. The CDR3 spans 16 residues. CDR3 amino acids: CASSLWLAVRTDTQYF. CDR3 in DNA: TGTGCCAGCAGCTTATGGCTAGCGGTTCGCACAGATACGCAGTATTTT.

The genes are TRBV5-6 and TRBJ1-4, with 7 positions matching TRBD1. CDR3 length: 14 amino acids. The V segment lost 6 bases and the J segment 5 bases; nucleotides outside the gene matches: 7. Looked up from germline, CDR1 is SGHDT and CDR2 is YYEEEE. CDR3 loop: CASTRDSRNEKLFF. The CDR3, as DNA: TGTGCCAGCACCCGGGACAGCCGCAATGAAAAACTGTTTTTT.

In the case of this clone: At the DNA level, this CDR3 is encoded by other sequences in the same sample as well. CDR3 sequence: CASSLRDRDGYTF. The CDR3 nucleotides are TGTGCCAGCAGCTTGCGGGACAGGGATGGCTACACCTTC. V and J are TRBV5-6 and TRBJ1-2; 9 nucleotides line up with TRBD1. CDR3 length: 13 residues. The V segment lost 1 base and the J segment 6 bases; nucleotides outside the gene matches: 1. Germline loops: CDR1 SGHDT, CDR2 YYEEEE.

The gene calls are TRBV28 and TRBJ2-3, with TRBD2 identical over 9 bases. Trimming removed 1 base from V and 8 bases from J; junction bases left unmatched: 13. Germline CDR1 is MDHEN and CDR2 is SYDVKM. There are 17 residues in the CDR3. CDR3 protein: CASSLLGIAGAPITQYF. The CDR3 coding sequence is TGTGCCAGCAGTTTATTAGGAATAGCGGGGGCCCCTATTACGCAGTATTTT.

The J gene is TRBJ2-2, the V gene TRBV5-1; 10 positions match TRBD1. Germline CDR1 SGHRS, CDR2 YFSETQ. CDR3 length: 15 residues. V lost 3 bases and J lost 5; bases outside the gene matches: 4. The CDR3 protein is CASSYWGQGTGELFF. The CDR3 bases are TGCGCCAGCAGCTATTGGGGACAGGGGACCGGGGAGCTGTTTTTT. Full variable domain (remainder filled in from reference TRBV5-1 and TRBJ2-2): KAGVTQTPRYLIKTRGQQVTLSCSPISGHRSVSWYQQTPGQGLQFLFEYFSETQRNKGNFPGRFSGRQFSNSRSEMNVSTLELGDSALYLCASSYWGQGTGELFFGEGSRLTVL.

The CDR3 DNA is TGTGCCACCAGCAGAGCGGGAGGATCCGCCGAGACTTTCTTT. This sequence encodes CATSRAGGSAETFF. V gene TRBV15 combines with J gene TRBJ1-1; D call uncertain. The CDR3 has 14 residues. Looked up from germline, CDR1 is LNHNV and CDR2 is YYDKDF (reference sequence). Trimming stripped 1 base from V and 12 bases from J, with 18 bases between.